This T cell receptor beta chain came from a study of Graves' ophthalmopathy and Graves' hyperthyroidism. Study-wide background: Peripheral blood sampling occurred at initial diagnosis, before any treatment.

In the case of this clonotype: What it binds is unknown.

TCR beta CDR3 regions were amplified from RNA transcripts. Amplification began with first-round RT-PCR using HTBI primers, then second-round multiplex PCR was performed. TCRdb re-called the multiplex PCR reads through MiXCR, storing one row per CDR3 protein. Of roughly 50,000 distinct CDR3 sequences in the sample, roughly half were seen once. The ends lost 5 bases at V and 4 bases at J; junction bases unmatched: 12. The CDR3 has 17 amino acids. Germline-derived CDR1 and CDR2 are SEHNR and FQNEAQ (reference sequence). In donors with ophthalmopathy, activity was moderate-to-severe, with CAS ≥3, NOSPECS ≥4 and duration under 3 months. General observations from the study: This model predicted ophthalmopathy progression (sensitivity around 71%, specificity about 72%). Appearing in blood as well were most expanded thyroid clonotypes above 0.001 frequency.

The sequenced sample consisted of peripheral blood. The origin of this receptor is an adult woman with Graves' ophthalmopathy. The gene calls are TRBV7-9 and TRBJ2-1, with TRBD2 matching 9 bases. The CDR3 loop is CASSPPLGSGGYNEQFF. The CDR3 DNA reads TGTGCCAGCAGCCCACCCTTGGGTAGCGGGGGATACAATGAGCAGTTCTTC.